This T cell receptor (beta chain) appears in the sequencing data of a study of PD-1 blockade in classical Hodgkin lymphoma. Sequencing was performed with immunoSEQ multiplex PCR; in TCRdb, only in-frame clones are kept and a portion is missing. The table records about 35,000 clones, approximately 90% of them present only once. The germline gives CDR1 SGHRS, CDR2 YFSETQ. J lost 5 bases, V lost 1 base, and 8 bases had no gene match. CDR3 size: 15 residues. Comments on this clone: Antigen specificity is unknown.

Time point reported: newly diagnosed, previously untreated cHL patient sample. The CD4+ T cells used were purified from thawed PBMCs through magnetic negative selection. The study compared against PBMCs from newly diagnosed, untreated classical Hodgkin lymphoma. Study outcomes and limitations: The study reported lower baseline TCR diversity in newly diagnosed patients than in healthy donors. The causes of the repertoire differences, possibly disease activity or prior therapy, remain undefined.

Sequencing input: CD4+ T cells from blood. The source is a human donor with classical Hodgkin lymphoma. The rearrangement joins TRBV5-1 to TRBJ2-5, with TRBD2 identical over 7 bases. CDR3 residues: CASSLIPGREETQYF. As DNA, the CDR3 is TGCGCCAGCAGCTTGATCCCGGGGCGGGAGGAGACCCAGTACTTC.